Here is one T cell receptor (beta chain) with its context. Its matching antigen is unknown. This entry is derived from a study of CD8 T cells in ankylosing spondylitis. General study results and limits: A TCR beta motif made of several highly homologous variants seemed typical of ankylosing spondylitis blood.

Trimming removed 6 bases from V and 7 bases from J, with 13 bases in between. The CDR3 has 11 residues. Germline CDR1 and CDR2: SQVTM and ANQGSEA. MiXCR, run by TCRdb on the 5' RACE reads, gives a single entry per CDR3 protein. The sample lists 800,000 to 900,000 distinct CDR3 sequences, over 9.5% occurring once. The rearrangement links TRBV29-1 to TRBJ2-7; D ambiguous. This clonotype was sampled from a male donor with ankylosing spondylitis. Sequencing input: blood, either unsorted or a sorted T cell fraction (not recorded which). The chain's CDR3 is CSVNTPEEQYF. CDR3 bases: TGCAGCGTAAATACCCCCGAAGAGCAGTACTTC.